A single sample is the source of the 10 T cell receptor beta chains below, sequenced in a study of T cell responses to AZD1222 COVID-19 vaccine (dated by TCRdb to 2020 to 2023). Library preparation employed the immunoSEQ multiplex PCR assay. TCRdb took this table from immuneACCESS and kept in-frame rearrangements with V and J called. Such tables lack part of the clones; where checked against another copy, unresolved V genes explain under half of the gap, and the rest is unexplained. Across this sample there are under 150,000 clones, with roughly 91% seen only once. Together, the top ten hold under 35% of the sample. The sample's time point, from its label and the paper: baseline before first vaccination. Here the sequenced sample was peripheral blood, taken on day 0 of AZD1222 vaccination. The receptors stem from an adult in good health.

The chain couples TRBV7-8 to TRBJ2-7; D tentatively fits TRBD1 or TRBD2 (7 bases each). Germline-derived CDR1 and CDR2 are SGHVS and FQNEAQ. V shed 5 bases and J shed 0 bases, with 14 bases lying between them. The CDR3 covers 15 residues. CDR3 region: CASSPGGGSSYEQYF. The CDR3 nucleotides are TGTGCCAGCAGCCCAGGGGGGGGCAGCTCCTACGAGCAGTACTTC.

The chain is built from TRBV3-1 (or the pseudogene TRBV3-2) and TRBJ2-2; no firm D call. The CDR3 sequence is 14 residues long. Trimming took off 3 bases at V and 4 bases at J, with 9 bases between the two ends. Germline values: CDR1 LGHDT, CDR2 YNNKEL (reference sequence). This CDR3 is CASSQVLGTGELFF. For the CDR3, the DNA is TGTGCCAGCAGCCAGGTACTGGGCACCGGGGAGCTGTTTTTT.

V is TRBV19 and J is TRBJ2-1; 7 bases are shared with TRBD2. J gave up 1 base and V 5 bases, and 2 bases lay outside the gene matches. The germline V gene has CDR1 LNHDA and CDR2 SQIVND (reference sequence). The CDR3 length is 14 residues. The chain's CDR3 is CASSLAGSYNEQFF. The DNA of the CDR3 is TGTGCCAGTAGTTTAGCGGGTTCCTACAATGAGCAGTTCTTC.

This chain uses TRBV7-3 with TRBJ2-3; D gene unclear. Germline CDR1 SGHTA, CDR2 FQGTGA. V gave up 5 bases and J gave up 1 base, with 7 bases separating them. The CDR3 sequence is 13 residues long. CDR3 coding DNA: TGTGCCAGCAGCCTAGTAGGCACAGATACGCAGTATTTT. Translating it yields CASSLVGTDTQYF.

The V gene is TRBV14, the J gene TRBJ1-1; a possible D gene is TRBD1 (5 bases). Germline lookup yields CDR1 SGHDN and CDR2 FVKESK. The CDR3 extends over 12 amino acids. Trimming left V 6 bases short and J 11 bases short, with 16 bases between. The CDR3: CASSPGPVGAFF. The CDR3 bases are TGTGCCAGCAGTCCAGGGCCAGTAGGTGCTTTCTTT.

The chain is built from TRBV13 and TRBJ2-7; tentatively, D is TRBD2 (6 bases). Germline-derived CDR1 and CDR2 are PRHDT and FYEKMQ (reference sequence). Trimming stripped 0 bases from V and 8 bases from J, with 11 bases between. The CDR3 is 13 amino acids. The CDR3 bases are TGTGCCAGCAGCTTAGGCCGTGCGGGAAAGCAGTACTTC. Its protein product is CASSLGRAGKQYF.

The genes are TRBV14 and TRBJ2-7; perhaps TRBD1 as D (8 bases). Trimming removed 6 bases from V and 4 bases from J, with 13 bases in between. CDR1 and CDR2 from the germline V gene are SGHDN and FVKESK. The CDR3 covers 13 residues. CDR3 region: CASRKQGGYEQYF. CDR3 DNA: TGTGCCAGCAGGAAACAGGGGGGGTACGAGCAGTACTTC.

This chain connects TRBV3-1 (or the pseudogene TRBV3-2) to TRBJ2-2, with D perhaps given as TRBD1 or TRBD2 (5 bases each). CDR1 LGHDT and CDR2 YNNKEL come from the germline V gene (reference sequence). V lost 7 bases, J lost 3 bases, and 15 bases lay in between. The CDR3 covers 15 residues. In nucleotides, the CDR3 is TGTGCCAGCACCCCCCCGGGGCGTGACACCGGGGAGCTGTTTTTT. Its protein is CASTPPGRDTGELFF.

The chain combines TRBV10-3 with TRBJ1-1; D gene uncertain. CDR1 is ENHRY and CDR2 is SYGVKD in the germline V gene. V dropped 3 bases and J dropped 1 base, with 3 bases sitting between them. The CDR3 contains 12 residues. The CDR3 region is CAISDKNTEAFF. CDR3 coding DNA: TGTGCCATCAGTGACAAGAACACTGAAGCTTTCTTT.

The CDR3 nucleotides are TGCGCCAGCAGCCCCGGAGGAGCGGGAGGCTACACCTTC. This gives the protein CASSPGGAGGYTF. The V call is TRBV5-1, the J call TRBJ1-2, with no clear D. This CDR3 has 13 amino acids. The germline CDR1 and CDR2 sequences are SGHRS and YFSETQ. Trimming removed 4 bases from V and 8 bases from J, with 15 bases in between.